Below, one TCR beta chain is given with its context. Produced via immunoSEQ multiplex PCR; TCRdb's table is partial and in-frame only. Altogether 110,000 or so clones are present, around 77% being singletons, with the ten largest covering 7.9%. This sample is drawn from a study of blood T cell repertoires in COVID-19. Study overall: In each case, the material was cDNA or gDNA derived from T cells, B-cell-depleted T cells, or PBMCs.

Germline lookup yields CDR1 MGHRA and CDR2 YSYEKL. This CDR3 region has 15 residues. The V end was cut by 1 base, the J end by 1 base, with 5 bases between. V and J are TRBV4-1 and TRBJ2-6; the D is unclear. This receptor was identified in a human donor in a cohort sampled during active COVID-19. The sample taken for sequencing was peripheral blood. CDR3 region: CASSQAASGANVLTF. The CDR3 coding sequence is TGCGCCAGCAGCCAAGCAGCGTCTGGGGCCAACGTCCTGACTTTC.